These T cell receptor beta chains were read from a single sample in a study of CD8 T cells in ankylosing spondylitis. Each CDR3 protein gets one entry after TCRdb re-called the 5' RACE reads with MiXCR. This table holds about 540,000 distinct CDR3 sequences, roughly 12% found once. The specimen was blood, either unsorted or a sorted T cell fraction (not recorded which). These receptors were taken from a male donor with ankylosing spondylitis. Each CDR3 is given with its conserved first and last residue. Fields, in order: V gene, J gene, clone size, CDR3 length, D gene, CDR3 DNA, CDR3 protein. The D gene is left open where the match is weak. Not every row has a clone size; where given, it reads once, few, many or a size class.

v_call: TRBV7-2; j_call: TRBJ1-2; clone_size: .; cdr3_length: 14; d_call: .; cdr3_nt: TGTGCCAGCAGCCTAGACCCATCCAGCTATGGCTACACCTTC; cdr3_aa: CASSLDPSSYGYTF
v_call: TRBV2; j_call: TRBJ2-1; clone_size: few; cdr3_length: 14; d_call: .; cdr3_nt: TGTGCCAGCAAAGGCGGGTGGGCCTACAATGAGCAGTTCTTC; cdr3_aa: CASKGGWAYNEQFF
v_call: TRBV2; j_call: TRBJ2-1; clone_size: .; cdr3_length: 15; d_call: .; cdr3_nt: TGTGCCAGCAGGAAACTCCGGGACACCCCATTGGAGCAGTTCTTC; cdr3_aa: CASRKLRDTPLEQFF
v_call: TRBV18; j_call: TRBJ1-6; clone_size: .; cdr3_length: 15; d_call: TRBD1; cdr3_nt: TGTGCCAGCTCACCCTGGGACAGGTCAAATTCACCCCTCCACTTT; cdr3_aa: CASSPWDRSNSPLHF
v_call: TRBV7-9; j_call: TRBJ2-2; clone_size: .; cdr3_length: 15; d_call: TRBD2; cdr3_nt: TGTGCCAGCAGCCCCGAAGCGGGAATACCCGGGGAGCTGTTTTTT; cdr3_aa: CASSPEAGIPGELFF
v_call: TRBV24-1; j_call: TRBJ2-7; clone_size: .; cdr3_length: 13; d_call: .; cdr3_nt: TGTGCCACCAGTTCGGGGATGGCGGATGAGCAGTACTTC; cdr3_aa: CATSSGMADEQYF
v_call: TRBV11-1; j_call: TRBJ1-4; clone_size: .; cdr3_length: 18; d_call: .; cdr3_nt: TGTGCCAGCAGCGGGGACTCCCCAACGACGGCAACTAATGAAAAACTGTTTTTT; cdr3_aa: CASSGDSPTTATNEKLFF
v_call: TRBV12-3/TRBV12-4; j_call: TRBJ1-2; clone_size: .; cdr3_length: 17; d_call: .; cdr3_nt: TGTGCCAGCAGTTTAGCTACCGGGACACGAAGTAACTATGGCTACACCTTC; cdr3_aa: CASSLATGTRSNYGYTF
v_call: TRBV2; j_call: TRBJ1-2; clone_size: many; cdr3_length: 11; d_call: .; cdr3_nt: TGTGCCAGCAGCCCAGGGACTGGCTACACCTTC; cdr3_aa: CASSPGTGYTF
v_call: TRBV30; j_call: TRBJ2-1; clone_size: .; cdr3_length: 15; d_call: TRBD1; cdr3_nt: TGTGCCTGGAGGACCGGGACAGGGTACTACAATGAGCAGTTCTTC; cdr3_aa: CAWRTGTGYYNEQFF
v_call: TRBV7-8; j_call: TRBJ1-5; clone_size: many; cdr3_length: 13; d_call: .; cdr3_nt: TGTGCCAGCAGCTTATTTGTGGGGCAGCCCCAGCATTTT; cdr3_aa: CASSLFVGQPQHF
v_call: TRBV7-9; j_call: TRBJ2-2; clone_size: .; cdr3_length: 15; d_call: .; cdr3_nt: TGTGCCAGCAGCCCTTCTACAGGATACACCGGGGAGCTGTTTTTT; cdr3_aa: CASSPSTGYTGELFF
v_call: TRBV5-1; j_call: TRBJ2-3; clone_size: .; cdr3_length: 14; d_call: .; cdr3_nt: TGCGCCAGCAGCATCCGACCGGACACAGATACGCAGTATTTT; cdr3_aa: CASSIRPDTDTQYF
v_call: TRBV19; j_call: TRBJ1-6; clone_size: .; cdr3_length: 14; d_call: .; cdr3_nt: TGTGCCAGTGATGGAGCACAACCGAATTCACCCCTCCACTTT; cdr3_aa: CASDGAQPNSPLHF
v_call: TRBV14; j_call: TRBJ2-6; clone_size: .; cdr3_length: 18; d_call: .; cdr3_nt: TGTGCCAGCAGCGGCCGGGACGGACTAACCTCTGGGGCCAACGTCCTGACTTTC; cdr3_aa: CASSGRDGLTSGANVLTF
v_call: TRBV12-3/TRBV12-4; j_call: TRBJ2-1; clone_size: .; cdr3_length: 13; d_call: .; cdr3_nt: TGTGCCAGCAGCCCTCTAGGGCCTGGGGAGCAGTTCTTC; cdr3_aa: CASSPLGPGEQFF
v_call: TRBV5-4; j_call: TRBJ1-1; clone_size: .; cdr3_length: 15; d_call: .; cdr3_nt: TGTGCCAGCAGCCCCGGGGGCAACATGAACACTGAAGCTTTCTTT; cdr3_aa: CASSPGGNMNTEAFF
v_call: TRBV12-3/TRBV12-4; j_call: TRBJ1-5; clone_size: many; cdr3_length: 17; d_call: .; cdr3_nt: TGTGCCAGCAGTTTTGGGGGCAGGGGCCGCGGCAATCAGCCCCAGCATTTT; cdr3_aa: CASSFGGRGRGNQPQHF
v_call: TRBV10-2; j_call: TRBJ1-4; clone_size: .; cdr3_length: 15; d_call: .; cdr3_nt: TGCGCCAGCAGTGGAGTTCTCGGCGGTGGTGAAAAACTGTTTTTT; cdr3_aa: CASSGVLGGGEKLFF